This TCR beta chain was recorded in a study of blood T cell repertoires in COVID-19 (TCRdb year 2020). Regarding the complete study: The collaborator samples originated in the United States, Italy and Spain and spanned the acute and convalescent phases of COVID-19. Sample metadata almost always included a de-identified subject ID, COVID-19 status, age in years and sex. Subjects who had been exposed to COVID-19, were actively infected with it, or had recovered from it provided the deeply sampled blood TCRbeta repertoires that made up the dataset. The prospective study material was composed of cDNA or gDNA derived from T cells, B-cell-depleted T cells, or PBMCs. HLA class I and class II types, where available, came from metadata supplied by the sample provider rather than from assay-based typing. The samples were drawn from the first 160 participants of the ongoing ImmuneRACE study and from more than 1,000 subjects provided by 6 global collaborators. The repertoires were made available in a free public database intended to serve as a resource for research on the immune response to SARS-CoV-2.

Overall results and qualifications from the work: The amount of clinical and demographic metadata varied by source and participant and was provided uncurated.

TCRbeta CDR3 regions were amplified from genomic DNA using the immunoSEQ Assay, a bias-controlled multiplex PCR. Per the authors' processing: The number of nucleated cells in each sample was estimated from the amplification of reference gene primers within the assay. To quantify the absolute abundance of each unique TCRbeta CDR3 rearrangement, sequence reads were collapsed and filtered. For each sample, productive Simpson clonality was calculated by taking the square root of Simpson's diversity index across productive rearrangements. TCRdb's version of the immuneACCESS table is confined to in-frame rearrangements and falls short of the full clone set. An unresolved V gene accounts for under half of the shortfall where checked; the remainder is of unknown origin. The DNA was the basis for D and trimming; V, J and clone size are from that table. The sample yields about 250,000 clones; about 85% were counted once. The leading ten clones occupy 3% of the sample.

As to this clone: What this receptor recognizes is not known. No much larger clone is present one base from it, and per-base qualities are unavailable.

Whole blood was collected in K2EDTA tubes by collaborating institutions according to the institutions' own protocols. For TCRbeta analysis, collaborators shipped samples as frozen whole blood, isolated PBMCs, or DNA extracted from either of those sample types. Trimming accounts for 5 bases at V and 10 bases at J, while the number of junction bases matched to no gene is 7. The CDR3 goes from the cysteine to the phenylalanine over 14 residues. Only the CDR3 DNA is retained, 42 bases long and in frame from the first base. The germline V gene provides CDR1 SGHTA and CDR2 FQGNSA. The clonotype comes from a man aged 18-30 years with active or convalescent COVID-19. The chain joins TRBV7-2 to TRBJ2-1; 11 bases in the junction line up with TRBD1. The sequenced sample consisted of peripheral blood. CDR3 protein: CASSGQGAIQEQFF. The bases read TGTGCCAGCAGCGGACAGGGGGCGATACAGGAGCAGTTCTTC.